What follows are 27 T cell receptor beta chains derived from one specimen sequenced in a study of T cell clonotyping in hematopoietic cell transplantation. Profiling relied on immunoSEQ multiplex PCR, and the TCRdb table lists in-frame clones only, not all of them. The sample has tens of thousands of clones, almost 97% seen once. The time point: recipient sample about 28 days before transplant, after cytoreduction. Sample: peripheral blood mononuclear cells, taken before stem cell transplant. The receptors were gathered from a woman aged 45-59 years with acute myeloid leukemia. Some clones in this sample may be carry-over from other donors' samples.

V usage is TRBV19 and J usage is TRBJ2-5, with TRBD2 matching 10 bases. There are 15 residues in the CDR3. Unmatched junction bases numbered 8, after V lost 5 bases and J lost 5 bases. Germline loops: CDR1 LNHDA, CDR2 SQIVND (reference sequence). CDR3 sequence (DNA): TGTGCCAGTAGTGACTCCAGCGGGAGGGGCGAGACCCAGTACTTC. This codes for CASSDSSGRGETQYF.

The rearrangement uses TRBV19 and TRBJ1-2; D not certain. This CDR3 has 12 residues. The germline gives CDR1 LNHDA, CDR2 SQIVND (reference sequence). V shed 3 bases and J shed 7 bases, with 9 bases lying between them. CDR3 nucleotides: TGTGCCAGTAGTATGGGCCTTTTTGGCTACACCTTC. Protein product: CASSMGLFGYTF.

CDR3 bases: TGTGCCAGCAGTTATATCTGGACTGGGACCTACGAGCAGTACTTC. Its protein is CASSYIWTGTYEQYF. The genes are TRBV6-7 and TRBJ2-7; D may be TRBD2 (5 bases). TRBV6-7 is sorted into the ORF group, with uncertain function. Trimming took off 3 bases at V and 2 bases at J, with 14 bases between the two ends. This CDR3 has 15 residues.

The chain links TRBV30 to TRBJ1-1; D might be TRBD1 (6 bases). The CDR3 has 13 amino acids. The V end lost 4 bases, the J end lost 6 bases, and 15 bases lay between the germline ends. CDR1 is GTSNPN, CDR2 SVGIG, per germline (reference sequence). CDR3 in amino acids: CAWIGQGFPEAFF. The CDR3 nucleotides are TGTGCCTGGATCGGGCAGGGGTTTCCTGAAGCTTTCTTT.

The chain is built from TRBV29-1 and TRBJ2-3, with D unresolved. This CDR3 is 12 amino acids long. Germline V lookup: CDR1 SQVTM, CDR2 ANQGSEA. V lost 2 bases to trimming and J lost 6 bases, with 9 bases between them. The CDR3 region is CSVEFGGDTQYF. CDR3 in DNA: TGCAGCGTTGAATTTGGTGGCGATACGCAGTATTTT.

The rearrangement uses TRBV30 and TRBJ1-3; no clear D. The CDR3 runs to 13 residues. Germline V gene lookup returns CDR1 GTSNPN and CDR2 SVGIG (reference sequence). The V and J ends lost 4 bases and 3 bases respectively, with 10 bases between them. CDR3 loop: CAWNRDIGNTIYF. Written as DNA, the CDR3 is TGTGCCTGGAATAGGGATATTGGAAACACCATATATTTT. The full variable domain, its missing parts supplied by reference TRBV30 and TRBJ1-3, is SQTIHQWPATLVQPVGSPLSLECTVEGTSNPNLYWYRQAAGRGLQLLFYSVGIGQISSEVPQNLSASRPQDRQFILSSKKLLLSDSGFYLCAWNRDIGNTIYFGEGSWLTVV.

This clone has a single count. The chain couples TRBV4-1 to TRBJ1-5; 7 nucleotides align to TRBD1. V shed 1 base, J shed 3 bases, and the junction held 3 bases outside the gene matches. Germline lookup yields CDR1 MGHRA and CDR2 YSYEKL. The CDR3 extends over 15 amino acids. The DNA for the CDR3 is TGCGCCAGCAGCCAAGGGGGACAGTACAATCAGCCCCAGCATTTT. Residues: CASSQGGQYNQPQHF.

This chain joins TRBV10-3 and TRBJ2-5; 12 bases are a match to TRBD2. V trimming: 3 bases; J trimming: 5 bases; junction bases outside the gene matches: 7. This CDR3 comprises 16 residues. Germline V gene lookup returns CDR1 ENHRY and CDR2 SYGVKD. The CDR3 spells CAISEGLAGGGETQYF. DNA for the CDR3: TGTGCCATCAGTGAAGGTCTAGCGGGAGGGGGGGAGACCCAGTACTTC.

The chain carries TRBV6-5 and TRBJ1-1, with D tentatively TRBD1 (5 bases). V was clipped by 5 bases and J by 5 bases, with 18 bases between them. This CDR3 has 15 residues. Germline CDR1 is MNHEY and CDR2 is SVGAGI. The CDR3 nucleotides read TGTGCCAGCAGTCCACCGGGACGTGGGAGGACTGAAGCTTTCTTT. It encodes CASSPPGRGRTEAFF.

The CDR3 DNA sequence: TGTGCCAGCAGCTTAAACCCGGGGGCGGACACTGAAGCTTTCTTT. It encodes CASSLNPGADTEAFF. The rearrangement uses TRBV7-3 and TRBJ1-1, with a possible D match to TRBD1 (6 bases). V shed 1 base and J shed 3 bases, with 12 bases lying between them. Germline CDR1 is SGHTA and CDR2 is FQGTGA. The CDR3 totals 15 residues.

The CDR3 sequence is CASSWGLRRTGSNTGELFF. The DNA of the CDR3 is TGTGCCAGCAGTTGGGGGTTACGTAGGACAGGGTCGAACACCGGGGAGCTGTTTTTT. This chain connects TRBV28 to TRBJ2-2; 8 bases are a match to TRBD1. Per the germline V gene, CDR1 is MDHEN and CDR2 is SYDVKM. The CDR3 is 19 residues long. V was clipped by 4 bases and J by 0 bases; unmatched bases: 13.

The chain is built from TRBV28 and TRBJ1-2; 7 bases align to TRBD1. Germline trimming cut 6 bases from V and 3 bases from J; bases unmatched to any gene: 7. This CDR3 region has 14 residues. CDR1 and CDR2 from the germline V gene are MDHEN and SYDVKM. Here the CDR3 DNA reads TGTGCCAGCAGGGAGACAGGGTCGGACTATGGCTACACCTTC. It is translated as CASRETGSDYGYTF.

The V call is TRBV28, the J call TRBJ1-5; D uncertain. The CDR3 covers 13 residues. Germline CDR1 MDHEN, CDR2 SYDVKM. Deletions cut 6 bases from V and 4 bases from J, with 10 bases between. In DNA form, the CDR3 reads TGTGCCAGCAGCTTGACACCTAATCAGCCCCAGCATTTT. This encodes CASSLTPNQPQHF.

The V gene is TRBV5-1, the J gene TRBJ1-6; TRBD1 agrees at 7 bases. With V trimmed by 5 bases and J by 4 bases, 6 bases remained unmatched. CDR1 and CDR2 (germline): SGHRS, YFSETQ. The CDR3 is made up of 15 amino acids. CDR3 nucleotide sequence: TGCGCCAGCAGTTGGGGGACAGATTATAATTCACCCCTCCACTTT. It specifies CASSWGTDYNSPLHF.

This rearrangement joins TRBV29-1 to TRBJ2-3; the match to TRBD1 covers 8 bases. Germline CDR1 and CDR2: SQVTM and ANQGSEA. The CDR3 loop spans 15 amino acids. V lost 5 bases to trimming and J lost 5 bases; unmatched junction nucleotides: 12. The chain's CDR3 is CSVPAGGAIKDTQYF. CDR3 sequence (DNA): TGCAGCGTTCCGGCAGGGGGCGCAATTAAAGATACGCAGTATTTT.

V is TRBV7-2 and J is TRBJ1-1; D is unclear. V was clipped by 0 bases and J by 2 bases, with 7 bases between them. Looked up from germline, CDR1 is SGHTA and CDR2 is FQGNSA. This CDR3 spans 14 amino acids. The CDR3 coding sequence is TGTGCCAGCAGCTTAGCTCGAACCAACACTGAAGCTTTCTTT. This sequence encodes CASSLARTNTEAFF.

The V call is TRBV5-4, the J call TRBJ1-2, with 7 bases that match TRBD1. Unmatched junction bases numbered 5, after V lost 3 bases and J lost 3 bases. Germline CDR1 and CDR2: SGHNT and YYREEE (reference sequence). This CDR3 is built from 14 residues. CDR3 in amino acids: CASSSYRGDYGYTF. Written as DNA, the CDR3 is TGTGCCAGCAGCTCATACAGGGGAGACTATGGCTACACCTTC.

A word on this clone: Other DNA sequences in the sample encode the same CDR3. This chain uses TRBV11-2 with TRBJ1-5, with TRBD1 matching over 8 bases. This CDR3 spans 15 amino acids. Germline CDR1 and CDR2: SGHAT and FQNNGV. V trimming: 0 bases; J trimming: 4 bases; junction bases outside the gene matches: 2. The CDR3 DNA reads as TGTGCCAGCAGCTTAGACACAGGGGGTAATCAGCCCCAGCATTTT. This gives the protein CASSLDTGGNQPQHF.

The CDR3 coding sequence is TGTGCCTTCTTTCGAAGGGTAGGGACGACAGGGAATAACACTGAAGCTTTCTTT. It translates to CAFFRRVGTTGNNTEAFF. V is TRBV25-1 and J is TRBJ1-1; 7 bases agree with TRBD1. This CDR3 has 18 residues. V shed 11 bases and J 2 bases; nucleotides not matched to a gene: 23. Per the germline V gene, CDR1 is MGHDK and CDR2 is SYGVNS.

J is TRBJ2-3 and V is TRBV27; 9 positions agree with TRBD1. Looked up from germline, CDR1 is MNHEY and CDR2 is SMNVEV (reference sequence). The CDR3 spans 16 residues. After removal of 5 bases from V and 3 bases from J, the junction contained 9 bases not matched to a gene. The CDR3 protein is CASSPWRDRATDTQYF. In DNA form, the CDR3 reads TGTGCCAGCAGTCCATGGAGGGACAGGGCTACAGATACGCAGTATTTT.

V and J are TRBV7-2 and TRBJ1-5; D is perhaps TRBD1 (5 bases). The CDR3 loop spans 14 amino acids. Germline CDR1 reads SGHTA; CDR2 reads FQGNSA. Trimming left V 7 bases short and J 5 bases short, with 15 bases between. As DNA, the CDR3 is TGTGCCAGCACCCTACGGGGCGGGTATCAGCCCCAGCATTTT. Encoded protein: CASTLRGGYQPQHF.

The chain couples TRBV4-2 to TRBJ2-7; no clear D gene. Germline lookup yields CDR1 LGHNA and CDR2 YNFKEQ. The CDR3 spans 15 residues. The V gene lost 0 bases and the J gene lost 1 base, with 10 bases spanning the gap. CDR3 residues: CASSQDPSLSYEQYF. Here the CDR3 DNA reads TGTGCCAGCAGCCAAGATCCTTCGTTATCCTACGAGCAGTACTTC.

This chain joins TRBV5-4 and TRBJ2-5; TRBD2 matches at 9 bases. The length of the CDR3 is 15 residues. Looked up from germline, CDR1 is SGHNT and CDR2 is YYREEE (reference sequence). The trim removed 1 base at V and 4 bases at J, leaving 5 bases unmatched. As DNA, the CDR3 is TGTGCCAGCAGCTTGAGGCTAGCGGGACGAGAGACCCAGTACTTC. Translation gives CASSLRLAGRETQYF.

This chain connects TRBV19 to TRBJ2-7; TRBD2 agrees at 8 bases. The germline gives CDR1 LNHDA, CDR2 SQIVND (reference sequence). V shed 3 bases, J shed 3 bases, and the junction held 4 bases outside the gene matches. The CDR3 has 14 residues. In DNA form, the CDR3 reads TGTGCCAGTAGTATTAATAGCGGGGACTACGAGCAGTACTTC. It specifies CASSINSGDYEQYF.

The gene calls are TRBV6-1 and TRBJ1-5; a weak D match, TRBD1 (6 bases). Trimming pared 1 base from V and 5 bases from J, leaving 15 bases between. The CDR3 is 16 amino acids. CDR1 and CDR2 from the germline V gene are MNHNS and SASEGT. The CDR3, as DNA: TGTGCCAGCAGTGAAGTAGGACAGTTCAGTTATCAGCCCCAGCATTTT. Translating it yields CASSEVGQFSYQPQHF.

V gene TRBV7-8 combines with J gene TRBJ2-7; 7 positions agree with TRBD2. The CDR3 spans 15 residues. Germline V gene data show CDR1 as SGHVS and CDR2 as FQNEAQ. Trimming at V came to 4 bases and at J to 3 bases, leaving 9 bases not matched to a gene. The CDR3 is CASSSSAGVGYEQYF. The CDR3 DNA follows: TGTGCCAGCAGCTCATCGGCGGGAGTGGGCTACGAGCAGTACTTC.

This chain uses TRBV2 with TRBJ2-2; 7 bases fit TRBD1. CDR1 and CDR2 (germline): SNHLY, FYNNEI. This CDR3 comprises 15 residues. With 6 bases clipped from V and 4 bases from J, the junction kept 8 bases outside the gene matches. CDR3 bases: TGTGCCAGCAGATTACAGGGGACCCCCACCGGGGAGCTGTTTTTT. It encodes CASRLQGTPTGELFF. Complete variable domain (other parts from reference TRBV2 and TRBJ2-2): EPEVTQTPSHQVTQMGQEVILRCVPISNHLYFYWYRQILGQKVEFLVSFYNNEISEKSEIFDDQFSVERPDGSNFTLKIRSTKLEDSAMYFCASRLQGTPTGELFFGEGSRLTVL.